A selection of T cell receptor beta chains follows, all from one sample in a study of cytomegalovirus exposure and HLA in healthy donors. Sequenced by immunoSEQ multiplex PCR; TCRdb stores in-frame clones only, minus some. This repertoire shows about 360,000 clones, approximately 90% found once; its top ten account for approximately 0.8%. The sequencing sample was made of PBMCs. Receptors were obtained from a woman between 18 and 30 years old in good health and CMV-seronegative. Both conserved end residues are trimmed from each CDR3.

J gene: TRBJ2-7
V gene: TRBV2
CDR3 protein: ASSRGTVSYEQY

J gene: TRBJ2-7
V gene: TRBV19
CDR3 protein: ASSPGMGYEQY

J gene: TRBJ1-5
V gene: TRBV28
CDR3 protein: ASSLVTGNQPQH

J gene: TRBJ2-7
V gene: TRBV5-1
CDR3 protein: ASSPTGLLYEQY

J gene: TRBJ2-2
V gene: TRBV4-1
CDR3 protein: ASSQNPVGLAGIAGTGELF

J gene: TRBJ2-2
V gene: TRBV11-2
CDR3 protein: ASSYPSGGDTGELF

J gene: TRBJ2-1
V gene: TRBV27
CDR3 protein: ASSLITGLAYNEQF

J gene: TRBJ1-2
V gene: TRBV4-2
CDR3 protein: ASSQDRDRVYGYT

J gene: TRBJ2-5
V gene: TRBV14
CDR3 protein: ASSQDRLAFFTETQY

J gene: TRBJ1-6
V gene: TRBV19
CDR3 protein: ATRPGTSGVGNSPLH

J gene: TRBJ1-1
V gene: TRBV5-5
CDR3 protein: ASSLWTSHTEAF

J gene: TRBJ2-3
V gene: TRBV27
CDR3 protein: ASSTLAGGGTDTQY

J gene: TRBJ2-3
V gene: TRBV7-6
CDR3 protein: ASSSAAGVGDTQY

J gene: TRBJ2-7
V gene: TRBV7-2
CDR3 protein: ASSSMSGSSYEQY

J gene: TRBJ1-3
V gene: TRBV6-5
CDR3 protein: ASSADSSGNTIY

J gene: TRBJ1-1
V gene: TRBV27
CDR3 protein: ASRRQGPLNYEAF

J gene: TRBJ1-1
V gene: TRBV11-3
CDR3 protein: ASSLGGNSNTEAF

J gene: TRBJ2-5
V gene: TRBV20-1
CDR3 protein: SASRIPAQY

J gene: TRBJ2-1
V gene: TRBV27
CDR3 protein: ASSLFGFASSYNEQF

J gene: TRBJ1-1
V gene: TRBV7-9
CDR3 protein: ASSFGQMNTEAF

J gene: TRBJ1-5
V gene: TRBV7-9
CDR3 protein: ASSLGRNGQPQH

J gene: TRBJ2-2
V gene: TRBV5-1
CDR3 protein: ASSLGDRVITGELF

J gene: TRBJ1-4
V gene: TRBV7-9
CDR3 protein: ASSPPTGTGNEKLF

J gene: TRBJ2-7
V gene: TRBV28
CDR3 protein: ASSFTSGVYEQY

J gene: TRBJ2-3
V gene: TRBV11-2
CDR3 protein: ASSALEGRGVLTDTQY

J gene: TRBJ2-7
V gene: TRBV29-1
CDR3 protein: SVDYGRGEQLK

J gene: TRBJ2-1
V gene: TRBV2
CDR3 protein: ASRELEAYNEQF

J gene: TRBJ1-4
V gene: TRBV20-1
CDR3 protein: SALDREKLF

J gene: TRBJ1-2
V gene: TRBV6-5
CDR3 protein: ASSEDSNYGYT

J gene: TRBJ1-2
V gene: TRBV28
CDR3 protein: ASSRFTANYGYT

J gene: TRBJ1-1
V gene: TRBV5-4
CDR3 protein: ASAGSTEAF

J gene: TRBJ2-1
V gene: TRBV6-5
CDR3 protein: ASSRLRDREF

J gene: TRBJ1-6
V gene: TRBV18
CDR3 protein: ASSSGDSPLH

J gene: TRBJ2-1
V gene: TRBV27
CDR3 protein: ASSERTTYNEQF

J gene: TRBJ1-2
V gene: TRBV28
CDR3 protein: ASRRRNYGYT

J gene: TRBJ2-1
V gene: TRBV5-1
CDR3 protein: ASSEGQLKNEQF

J gene: TRBJ2-7
V gene: TRBV27
CDR3 protein: ASSPGVGEQY

J gene: TRBJ1-1
V gene: TRBV27
CDR3 protein: ASSTTANTEAF

J gene: TRBJ1-1
V gene: TRBV18
CDR3 protein: ASSSNLQSMNTEAF

J gene: TRBJ1-3
V gene: TRBV15
CDR3 protein: ATSRTGGNTIY

J gene: TRBJ2-7
V gene: TRBV27
CDR3 protein: ASSFLSSYEQY

J gene: TRBJ2-1
V gene: TRBV6-5
CDR3 protein: ASSWKSGSNEQF

J gene: TRBJ2-3
V gene: TRBV9
CDR3 protein: ASSVAGLAGDTQY

J gene: TRBJ1-2
V gene: TRBV5-1
CDR3 protein: ASSSSFLGYT

J gene: TRBJ2-1
V gene: TRBV27
CDR3 protein: ASSLAGAHYNEQF

J gene: TRBJ2-5
V gene: TRBV28
CDR3 protein: ASSFSLRETQY